This T cell receptor beta chain is drawn from a study of T cell repertoires in cytomegalovirus infection. Germline V gene data show CDR1 as SGHTA and CDR2 as FQGNSA. This CDR3 is 11 amino acids long. Trimming cost V 3 bases and J 8 bases, with 5 bases left between them. One entry per CDR3 protein, called by TCRdb with MiXCR from the reads. The table records some 160,000 distinct CDR3 sequences, about 15% of them present only once. This clonotype was obtained from a human donor in good health (CMV status not recorded). Some clones in this sample may be carry-over from other donors' samples. V usage is TRBV7-2 and J usage is TRBJ2-1; D gene uncertain. Sequencing input: CD8+ T cells from PBMCs. CDR3 sequence: CASSFRHEQFF. CDR3 bases: TGTGCCAGCAGCTTCAGACATGAGCAGTTCTTC.